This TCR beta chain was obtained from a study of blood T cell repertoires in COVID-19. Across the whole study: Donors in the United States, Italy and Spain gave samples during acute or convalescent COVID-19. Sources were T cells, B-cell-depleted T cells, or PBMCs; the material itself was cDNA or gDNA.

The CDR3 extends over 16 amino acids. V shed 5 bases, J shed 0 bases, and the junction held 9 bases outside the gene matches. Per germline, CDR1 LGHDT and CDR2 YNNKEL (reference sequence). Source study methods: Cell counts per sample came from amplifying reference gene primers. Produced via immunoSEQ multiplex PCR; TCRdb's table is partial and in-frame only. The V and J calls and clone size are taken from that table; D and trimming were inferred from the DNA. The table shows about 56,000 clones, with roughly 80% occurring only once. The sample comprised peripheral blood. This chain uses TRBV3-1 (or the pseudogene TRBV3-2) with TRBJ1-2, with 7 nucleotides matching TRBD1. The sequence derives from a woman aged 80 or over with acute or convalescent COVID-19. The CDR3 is CASSELRDSANYGYTF. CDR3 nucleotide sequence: TGTGCCAGCAGCGAACTAAGGGACAGTGCTAACTATGGCTACACCTTC.